The 20 T cell receptor beta chains given below trace back to one sample, sequenced in a study of T-cell reconstitution after alpha-beta-depleted transplantation in children. A library of TCRbeta sequences, prepared with unique molecular identifiers, was generated. TCRdb fed the PCR reads into MiXCR, producing one record per CDR3 protein. The table lists over 85,000 distinct CDR3 sequences, 10% of them singletons. Sequences were derived from PBMCs from the stem cell graft donor, sampled from the stem cell graft. The receptors were gathered from a human donor who donated a stem cell graft to a child with acute lymphoblastic leukemia.

This clonotype has at least ten counts. The J gene is TRBJ2-1, the V gene TRBV5-1; D remains unclear. Trimming cost V 3 bases and J 0 bases, with 7 bases left between them. Germline lookup yields CDR1 SGHRS and CDR2 YFSETQ. CDR3 size: 14 residues. The CDR3 loop is CASSSAHSYNEQFF. Here the CDR3 DNA reads TGCGCCAGCAGCTCCGCGCACTCCTACAATGAGCAGTTCTTC.

This clonotype was observed at least ten times. The rearrangement links TRBV7-2 to TRBJ1-2; D possibly corresponds to TRBD1 (5 bases). Germline-derived CDR1 and CDR2 are SGHTA and FQGNSA. This CDR3 comprises 13 residues. Trimming removed 6 bases at V and 5 bases at J, with 13 bases between. The CDR3 here is CASRDTGGYGYTF. CDR3 DNA sequence: TGTGCCAGCAGGGACACAGGAGGATATGGCTACACCTTC.

This clonotype was recorded at least ten times. The chain recombines TRBV12-3 or TRBV12-4 with TRBJ1-3; D is ambiguous. The CDR3 runs 11 residues. V was clipped by 2 bases and J by 7 bases, with 3 bases between them. The CDR3 protein is CASSLRNTIYF. CDR3 sequence (DNA): TGTGCCAGCAGTTTAAGGAACACCATATATTTT.

The sample holds many counts of this clonotype. The genes are TRBV6-5 and TRBJ2-5, with 8 bases that match TRBD1. This CDR3 comprises 14 residues. Per germline, CDR1 MNHEY and CDR2 SVGAGI. Unmatched junction bases numbered 6, after V lost 4 bases and J lost 5 bases. The CDR3 nucleotides are TGTGCCAGCAGTTCCGCAGGGGGCATGGAGACCCAGTACTTC. It yields the protein CASSSAGGMETQYF.

This clonotype was recorded at least ten times. V gene TRBV12-3 or TRBV12-4 combines with J gene TRBJ2-3; D unresolved. The V end lost 3 bases, the J end lost 1 base, and 11 bases lay between the germline ends. CDR3 size: 15 residues. CDR3 nucleotides: TGTGCCAGCAGTTTTGTCTTTCGCGGCACAGATACGCAGTATTTT. Translating gives CASSFVFRGTDTQYF.

This clonotype was counted ten times or more. This chain joins TRBV7-6 and TRBJ1-1, with D uncertain. This CDR3 is 13 amino acids long. The V and J ends lost 5 bases and 0 bases respectively, with 7 bases between them. Germline CDR1 and CDR2: SGHVS and FNYEAQ. DNA for the CDR3: TGTGCCAGCAGCCAACTTATGAACACTGAAGCTTTCTTT. As protein: CASSQLMNTEAFF.

This clonotype was counted at least ten times. V usage is TRBV27 and J usage is TRBJ2-3; TRBD2 is a possible D gene (6 bases). V lost 3 bases and J 6 bases, leaving 16 bases between the germline ends. The germline gives CDR1 MNHEY, CDR2 SMNVEV (reference sequence). This CDR3 region has 15 residues. Here the CDR3 reads CASSFRVLRGDTQYF. CDR3 nucleotide sequence: TGTGCCAGCAGTTTCCGCGTCCTCCGGGGGGATACGCAGTATTTT.

This clonotype was found many times. V and J are TRBV7-2 and TRBJ1-5, with 8 bases that match TRBD1. The CDR3 runs to 16 residues. Germline CDR1 is SGHTA and CDR2 is FQGNSA. J gave up 4 bases and V 2 bases, and 7 bases lay outside the gene matches. For the CDR3, the DNA is TGTGCCAGCAGCTTAACCCACAGGGGGAGTAATCAGCCCCAGCATTTT. Protein product: CASSLTHRGSNQPQHF.

This clonotype was seen many times. The V call is TRBV18, the J call TRBJ2-7; TRBD1 matches 7 bases. The CDR3 loop spans 15 amino acids. V shed 2 bases, J shed 5 bases, and the junction held 9 bases outside the gene matches. Germline CDR1 and CDR2: KGHSH and LQKENI. This CDR3 is CASSPIDRVRDEQYF. As DNA, the CDR3 is TGTGCCAGCTCACCAATCGACAGGGTTCGTGACGAGCAGTACTTC.

This clonotype was seen ten or more times. The chain joins TRBV5-6 to TRBJ1-5; 7 nucleotides align to TRBD1. Germline CDR1 reads SGHDT; CDR2 reads YYEEEE. Germline trimming cut 4 bases from V and 3 bases from J; bases unmatched to any gene: 7. This CDR3 comprises 15 residues. The CDR3 loop reads CASSSTGVPNQPQHF. Written as DNA, the CDR3 is TGTGCCAGCAGCAGCACAGGGGTTCCCAATCAGCCCCAGCATTTT.

The V gene is TRBV11-2, the J gene TRBJ2-1, with 11 positions matching TRBD2. Looked up from germline, CDR1 is SGHAT and CDR2 is FQNNGV. V was clipped by 7 bases and J by 6 bases; unmatched bases: 5. This CDR3 region has 14 residues. The CDR3 protein is CASTTSGSLNEQFF. The CDR3 nucleotides are TGTGCCAGCACCACTAGCGGGAGCCTCAATGAGCAGTTCTTC.

In this sample, this clonotype turned up many times. The rearrangement joins TRBV29-1 to TRBJ2-2; no clear D. V lost 6 bases and J lost 7, with 15 bases in between. This CDR3 comprises 13 residues. Germline CDR1 SQVTM, CDR2 ANQGSEA. CDR3 DNA sequence: TGCAGCGTCCTTAGAACCCGCAACGGGGAGCTGTTTTTT. Translating it yields CSVLRTRNGELFF.

To note about this clonotype: A much more abundant neighbour one base away suggests this may be a read error. V usage is TRBV20-1 and J usage is TRBJ1-5; 7 bases fit TRBD1. Germline values: CDR1 DFQATT, CDR2 SNEGSKA (reference sequence). The CDR3 runs 13 residues. The chain's CDR3 is CSATRQGNQPHHF. The CDR3 nucleotides read TGCAGTGCTACACGACAGGGCAATCAGCCCCATCATTTT.

At least ten counts were recorded for this clonotype. V gene TRBV12-3 or TRBV12-4 combines with J gene TRBJ2-4; D gene uncertain. V was clipped by 3 bases and J by 1 base, with 7 bases between them. The CDR3 is 14 amino acids. The CDR3 here is CASSFPSAKNIQYF. CDR3 coding DNA: TGTGCCAGCAGTTTCCCATCTGCCAAAAACATTCAGTACTTC.

The sample holds many counts of this clonotype. The chain combines TRBV7-6 with TRBJ2-2; no firm D call. V was shortened by 2 bases and J by 4 bases, with 11 bases between the two germline ends. The CDR3 is 15 residues long. Germline V gives CDR1 SGHVS, CDR2 FNYEAQ. For the CDR3, the DNA is TGTGCCAGCAGCTTATCACAGATGACCACCGGGGAGCTGTTTTTT. This sequence encodes CASSLSQMTTGELFF. Full variable domain (missing parts from reference TRBV7-6 and TRBJ2-2): GAGVSQSPRYKVTKRGQDVALRCDPISGHVSLYWYRQALGQGPEFLTYFNYEAQQDKSGLPNDRFSAERPEGSISTLTIQRTEQRDSAMYRCASSLSQMTTGELFFGEGSRLTVL.

This chain joins TRBV5-6 and TRBJ2-7; perhaps TRBD2 as D (6 bases). Between the trimmed V and J ends, which lost 0 bases and 7 bases, there was a span of 14 bases. CDR1 is SGHDT, CDR2 YYEEEE, per germline. The CDR3 extends over 14 amino acids. Here the CDR3 reads CASSLAGVSLEQYF. Written as DNA, the CDR3 is TGTGCCAGCAGCTTGGCGGGGGTAAGCTTGGAGCAGTACTTC. The full variable domain, in which reference TRBV5-6 and TRBJ2-7 provide the parts outside the CDR3, is DAGVTQSPTHLIKTRGQQVTLRCSPKSGHDTVSWYQQALGQGPQFIFQYYEEEERQRGNFPDRFSGHQFPNYSSELNVNALLLGDSALYLCASSLAGVSLEQYFGPGTRLTVT.

The gene calls are TRBV12-3 or TRBV12-4 and TRBJ2-1; TRBD2 matches at 9 bases. V trimming: 3 bases; J trimming: 9 bases; junction bases outside the gene matches: 9. The CDR3 sequence is 15 residues long. Written as DNA, the CDR3 is TGTGCCAGCAGTTTGAGTAGCGGGAGTCTAGGTGAGCAGTTCTTC. Its protein product is CASSLSSGSLGEQFF.

At least ten counts were recorded for this clonotype. The chain recombines TRBV12-3 or TRBV12-4 with TRBJ1-2; D unclear. The CDR3 spans 12 residues. Trimming stripped 3 bases from V and 7 bases from J, with 9 bases between. The CDR3 nucleotides read TGTGCCAGCAGTTTGTGGGGAAGTGGCTACACCTTC. This translates into CASSLWGSGYTF.

In its sample, this clonotype was seen many times. The rearrangement links TRBV4-3 to TRBJ2-2; TRBD2 might be the D (5 bases). Trimming took off 0 bases at V and 6 bases at J, with 11 bases between the two ends. Germline V lookup: CDR1 LGHNA, CDR2 YSLEER. The CDR3 totals 15 residues. DNA for the CDR3: TGCGCCAGCAGCCAAGATCTAGGGAGCGCCGGGGAGCTGTTTTTT. Protein product: CASSQDLGSAGELFF.

This clonotype appeared many times. The chain has TRBV29-1 and TRBJ2-3; TRBD2 might be the D (6 bases). Germline-derived CDR1 and CDR2 are SQVTM and ANQGSEA. The length of the CDR3 is 12 residues. V was clipped by 5 bases and J by 6 bases, with 12 bases between them. The CDR3 coding sequence is TGCAGCGTTCAGAATGGGGGGGATACGCAGTATTTT. Translating gives CSVQNGGDTQYF.